Listed below are T cell receptor beta chains from one sample, sequenced in a study of cytomegalovirus exposure and HLA in healthy donors. The data were produced by immunoSEQ multiplex PCR, yet TCRdb's version contains in-frame clones alone and is incomplete. The table shows about 100,000 clones, with roughly 85% occurring only once. Sequences were obtained from PBMCs. The source of these receptors is a man in his 60s in good health and CMV-seropositive. The conserved cysteine and the conserved F or W are not part of the CDR3 here. A clone size is listed for some rows: how often the clone was seen (once, few, many), or a class if it is expanded.

TRBV2	NA	TRBJ2-5	ASFDQGETQY
TRBV5-1	NA	TRBJ1-5	ASSDGTPNQPQH
TRBV5-1	NA	NA	ASSWDTSYEQY
TRBV7-2	once	TRBJ2-1	ASSPSGASYNEQF
TRBV18	NA	TRBJ1-2	ASSPETVPYGYT
TRBV7-9	NA	TRBJ1-2	ASSLAAGPYGYT
TRBV7-8	NA	TRBJ1-6	ASSFLKGQGDSPLH
TRBV18	NA	TRBJ2-7	ASSGTGFMDEQY
TRBV5-1	NA	TRBJ2-7	ASSLGQASSSYEQY
TRBV9	NA	TRBJ2-3	ASSVERAGDTQY
TRBV2	NA	TRBJ2-1	ASKQERYNEQF
TRBV9	NA	TRBJ1-2	ASSVGGQGMYGYT
TRBV19	NA	TRBJ1-4	ASRTRGLDEKLL
TRBV14	many	TRBJ2-7	ASSQVPMWERGTGAHEQY
TRBV7-9	NA	TRBJ1-4	SSAGINEKLF
TRBV11-2	NA	TRBJ2-1	ASSSPDSGEQF
TRBV6-1	NA	TRBJ1-4	ASRTDVRGNEKLF
TRBV18	NA	TRBJ1-2	ASSQQGTTYGYT
TRBV10-3	NA	TRBJ1-2	AINTDREDYT
TRBV7-6	NA	TRBJ2-5	ASSVLSGGSETQY
TRBV9	NA	TRBJ2-1	ASSVGLAGGVGEQF
TRBV4-3	few	TRBJ1-1	ASSQPTGNTEAF
TRBV7-8	NA	TRBJ1-1	ASSWQGATEAF
TRBV28	NA	TRBJ1-3	ASSPDRGRHTIY
TRBV5-4	NA	TRBJ1-4	ASSPGQGEKLF
TRBV7-2	NA	TRBJ1-5	ASSLGQGANQPQH
TRBV7-9	NA	TRBJ2-3	ASSARQYSTDTQY
TRBV28	NA	TRBJ1-1	AITGGTEAF
TRBV5-8	NA	TRBJ1-1	ASSWGVEGAWTEAF
TRBV5-1	NA	TRBJ2-2	ASSPSGNANTGELF
TRBV7-6	NA	TRBJ2-1	ASSLVARGSYNEQF
TRBV5-1	NA	TRBJ2-2	ASSPEGVTGELF
TRBV2	NA	TRBJ1-4	ASIGQGESGTNEKLF
TRBV29-1	NA	TRBJ1-4	SAAPSATNEKLF
TRBV5-1	NA	TRBJ2-7	ASSLEQRGPSSYEQY
TRBV20-1	NA	TRBJ2-1	SSLRSNEQF
TRBV5-4	few	TRBJ1-1	ASSLADTEAF
TRBV10-3	NA	TRBJ2-1	AISEDRGFDEQF
TRBV5-1	NA	TRBJ2-1	ASSGGLAGHYGYNEQF
TRBV27	NA	TRBJ1-6	ASSLPGTGGFSPLH
TRBV5-5	NA	TRBJ1-1	ASSLMSLNTEAF
TRBV5-4	NA	TRBJ2-3	ASSLVAGATDTQY